This is a list of T cell receptor beta chains from one sample in a study of T cell repertoires in cytomegalovirus infection. TCRdb passed the reads through MiXCR, listing each CDR3 protein once. The sample yields about 140,000 distinct CDR3 sequences, 5.5% to 7% seen once. Material for sequencing was PBMCs. The receptors here all came from a human donor in good health (CMV status not recorded). Some clones in this sample may be carry-over from other donors' samples. CDR3s leave out the opening cysteine and the closing phenylalanine or tryptophan. Not every row has a clone size; where given, it reads once, few, many or a size class.

V	J	size	CDR3
TRBV19	TRBJ2-7	NA	ASSGLGQGGSYEQY
TRBV7-2	TRBJ2-6	few	ASSRRLAGGPGANVLT
TRBV5-1	TRBJ2-1	many	ASSSLVSGGFTNEQF
TRBV9	TRBJ1-2	many	ASSTVQSYGYT
TRBV14	TRBJ1-6	many	ASSPRGIVSPLH
TRBV7-2	TRBJ1-2	many	ASSLDSSGDYGYT
TRBV27	TRBJ2-3	many	ASSFLGQGATDTQY
TRBV7-2	TRBJ1-1	medium-sized	ASSLDSGITTEAF
TRBV2	TRBJ1-1	few	ASSEPRPGGARIEAF
TRBV20-1	TRBJ2-7	NA	SATGSQHTSEQY
TRBV20-1	TRBJ1-2	NA	SAHKGQGAGGYT
TRBV10-3	TRBJ1-1	NA	AISPEPPGVAAF
TRBV10-3	TRBJ1-6	many	AITAGYNSPLH
TRBV19	TRBJ1-1	NA	ASSSRPETF
TRBV7-2	TRBJ1-2	many	ASSLEAGPGYT
TRBV28	TRBJ2-1	many	ASSFRIPPEQF
TRBV10-3	TRBJ2-7	NA	ATADRGYEQY
TRBV10-3	TRBJ2-1	many	AIRGRAGADGNEQF
TRBV5-5	TRBJ2-3	few	ASSDRGRTDTQY
TRBV5-1	TRBJ2-7	few	ASSLVSVVGEQY
TRBV29-1	TRBJ2-1	many	SVEQGQGGNEQF
TRBV12-3/TRBV12-4	TRBJ1-1	many	ASRAGGTTEAF
TRBV7-2	TRBJ1-6	many	ASSFEQDNSPLH
TRBV28	TRBJ1-5	NA	ASSLMIDSNQPQH
TRBV3-1	TRBJ1-1	many	ASRPGQNTEAF
TRBV28	TRBJ2-1	many	ASSLLGEGLLGNEQF
TRBV6-1	TRBJ2-3	many	ASRPSLQAYTDTQY
TRBV7-9	TRBJ1-1	NA	ASRKTVDTEAF
TRBV5-1	TRBJ2-5	few	ASSLNSETQY
TRBV7-8	TRBJ2-7	many	ASSLRRGAYEQY
TRBV7-3	TRBJ1-1	many	ASSLRKRGTEAF
TRBV20-1	TRBJ2-1	NA	SVGPRLVFDEQF
TRBV7-2	TRBJ2-5	many	ASSLGPTGGSQETQY
TRBV12-3/TRBV12-4	TRBJ1-2	few	ASSRDLDGYT
TRBV18	TRBJ1-1	few	ASSLLQGEGLNTEAF
TRBV7-2	TRBJ2-3	many	ASSLEGWGEDTQY
TRBV7-9	TRBJ1-1	many	ASSDTVASSAF
TRBV11-3	TRBJ2-3	many	ASSGGTVGTDTQY
TRBV19	TRBJ2-2	NA	ATKKAGGITGELF
TRBV7-3	TRBJ1-6	few	ASSLTGGDSPLH
TRBV11-2	TRBJ1-6	many	ASSLGRDNSPLH
TRBV7-3	TRBJ2-1	few	ASSLRGSWGYNEQF
TRBV20-1	TRBJ1-4	NA	SARDVVGGTNEKLF
TRBV2	TRBJ1-5	NA	ASSYAGTGGAQPQH
TRBV6-6	TRBJ1-1	NA	AMGEGLTNTEAF